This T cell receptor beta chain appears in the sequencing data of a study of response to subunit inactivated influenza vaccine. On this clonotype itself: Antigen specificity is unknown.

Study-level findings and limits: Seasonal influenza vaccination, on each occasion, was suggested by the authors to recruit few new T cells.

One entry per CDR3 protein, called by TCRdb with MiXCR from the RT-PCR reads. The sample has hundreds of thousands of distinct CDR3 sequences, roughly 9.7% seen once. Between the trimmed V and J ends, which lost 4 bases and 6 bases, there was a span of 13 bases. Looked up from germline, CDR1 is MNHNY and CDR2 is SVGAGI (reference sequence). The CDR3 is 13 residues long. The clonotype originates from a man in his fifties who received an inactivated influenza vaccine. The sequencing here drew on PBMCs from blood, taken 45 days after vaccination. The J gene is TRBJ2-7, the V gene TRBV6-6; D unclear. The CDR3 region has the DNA TGTGCCAGCAGTTCCCATTTAGTTCGCGAGCAGTACTTC. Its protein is CASSSHLVREQYF.